Listed here are 11 T cell receptor beta chains from one sample, sequenced in a study of CD8+ T cells in alopecia areata. Sequencing used cDNA as its template, made by extracting RNA and reverse transcribing it. Sequencing used immunoSEQ multiplex PCR; TCRdb keeps in-frame clones, though not all of them. The sample contains 140,000 to 150,000 clones, about 60% of which appear only once. The sample in question was CD4+ T cells sorted from blood, obtained at week 0. The receptors come from a human donor with alopecia areata.

The V call is TRBV4-3, the J call TRBJ1-2; D possibly corresponds to TRBD1 (5 bases). Trimming shortened V by 1 base and J by 2 bases, and 11 bases separated the two germline ends. This CDR3 is 15 amino acids long. In germline, CDR1 is LGHNA, CDR2 YSLEER. CDR3: CASSQVAGNNYGYTF. The CDR3 region has the DNA TGCGCCAGCAGCCAAGTCGCAGGGAACAACTATGGCTACACCTTC.

The chain links TRBV29-1 to TRBJ1-1; D might be TRBD1 (6 bases). This CDR3 spans 13 amino acids. Deletions cut 7 bases from V and 5 bases from J, with 17 bases between. The germline V gene encodes CDR1 SQVTM and CDR2 ANQGSEA. The CDR3 nucleotides read TGCAGCGCACCTATGGGAAGGGGGACTGAAGCTTTCTTT. Its protein product is CSAPMGRGTEAFF.

The J gene is TRBJ1-2, the V gene TRBV29-1; unclear D gene. The ends were cut back, 0 bases at V and 4 bases at J, with 18 bases in the middle. The CDR3 sequence is 16 residues long. The germline V gene encodes CDR1 SQVTM and CDR2 ANQGSEA. In DNA form, the CDR3 reads TGCAGCGTTGAAGATTCCTTCGTCCTCCCCCCCTATGGCTACACCTTC. Residues: CSVEDSFVLPPYGYTF.

V is TRBV7-8 and J is TRBJ2-5, with 9 bases identical to TRBD2. Per germline, CDR1 SGHVS and CDR2 FQNEAQ. The J segment lost 5 bases and the V segment lost 3 bases, leaving 10 bases of the junction unmatched. This CDR3 contains 16 residues. Written as DNA, the CDR3 is TGTGCCAGCAGCTTGAATAAAGGACTAGCGATGGAGACCCAGTACTTC. This translates into CASSLNKGLAMETQYF.

This clone was detected only a few times. J is TRBJ2-5 and V is TRBV7-2; no definite D call. V was cut by 0 bases and J by 5 bases, with 4 bases left in between. The CDR3 is 12 amino acids. CDR1 and CDR2 (germline): SGHTA, FQGNSA. In DNA, the CDR3 is TGTGCCAGCAGCTTAGCCGGGGAGACCCAGTACTTC. Encoded protein: CASSLAGETQYF.

The V gene is TRBV30, the J gene TRBJ1-3, with D perhaps TRBD1 (6 bases). The CDR3 is made up of 13 amino acids. From germline, CDR1 is GTSNPN and CDR2 SVGIG (reference sequence). Trimming took off 8 bases at V and 4 bases at J, with 15 bases between the two ends. Here the CDR3 DNA reads TGTGCCAGGCGACAGGACGGGGGAAACACCATATATTTT. It encodes CARRQDGGNTIYF.

V gene TRBV5-8 combines with J gene TRBJ1-5; no reliable D call. Trimming cost V 0 bases and J 6 bases, with 1 base left between them. Per germline, CDR1 SGHTS and CDR2 YDEGEE. The length of the CDR3 is 11 residues. Here the CDR3 reads CASSLGQPQHF. DNA of the CDR3: TGTGCCAGCAGCTTGGGTCAGCCCCAGCATTTT.

The chain couples TRBV30 to TRBJ1-2; D not certain. Trimming took 0 bases from V and 3 from J, leaving 5 bases between them. The CDR3 sequence is 12 residues long. Per the germline V gene, CDR1 is GTSNPN and CDR2 is SVGIG (reference sequence). CDR3: CAWSVSDYGYTF. CDR3 sequence (DNA): TGTGCCTGGAGTGTCAGCGACTATGGCTACACCTTC.

This clone was counted a few times. Written as DNA, the CDR3 is TGCGCCAGCAGCCCTGTCGGGGGCACAGATACGCAGTATTTT. Protein product: CASSPVGGTDTQYF. This sequence joins TRBV4-1 and TRBJ2-3, with TRBD2 as a possible D gene (5 bases). Trimming took 4 bases from V and 1 from J, leaving 9 bases between them. The CDR3 consists of 14 residues. Germline V lookup: CDR1 MGHRA, CDR2 YSYEKL.

This clone has a handful of counts. The J gene is TRBJ2-5, the V gene TRBV7-9; TRBD1 is a possible D gene (6 bases). The germline V and J ends were trimmed by 2 bases and 5 bases, with 12 bases remaining between them. This CDR3 has 14 residues. Germline-derived CDR1 and CDR2 are SEHNR and FQNEAQ (reference sequence). The CDR3 coding sequence is TGTGCCAGCAGCTTAATGGGGGCGCGGGAGACCCAGTACTTC. Amino acid sequence: CASSLMGARETQYF.

CDR3 nucleotides: TGTGCCAGCAGTCCACATCCAGGGAGTTCCAATTCACCCCTCCACTTT. Its protein product is CASSPHPGSSNSPLHF. J is TRBJ1-6 and V is TRBV7-9, with D perhaps matching TRBD1 (5 bases). The germline gives CDR1 SEHNR, CDR2 FQNEAQ (reference sequence). V was shortened by 6 bases and J by 7 bases, with 19 bases between the two germline ends. The CDR3 spans 16 residues. Based on the CDR3 plus reference TRBV7-9 and TRBJ1-6, the full variable domain is DTGVSQNPRHKITKRGQNVTFRCDPISEHNRLYWYRQTLGQGPEFLTYFQNEAQLEKSRLLSDRFSAERPKGSFSTLEIQRTEQGDSAMYLCASSPHPGSSNSPLHFGNGTRLTVT.